Listed below are T cell receptor beta chains from one sample, sequenced in a study of blood T cell repertoires in COVID-19. Repertoires were generated with immunoSEQ multiplex PCR, while TCRdb's copy carries only in-frame clones and drops some. This table holds approximately 81,000 clones, around nine tenths found once. Material: peripheral blood. Receptor source: a man in his 70s with active or convalescent COVID-19. Both conserved end residues are part of each CDR3. D genes are given only for firm matches. Rows may omit the clone size; those that give it use once, few, many or a size class.

clone size: -; J gene: TRBJ1-1; D gene: -; CDR3 length: 16; V gene: TRBV15; CDR3 DNA: TGTGCCACCAGCAGAGAGGGCGGGGTCGGGAACACTGAAGCTTTCTTT; CDR3 protein: CATSREGGVGNTEAFF
clone size: -; J gene: TRBJ2-5; D gene: TRBD1; CDR3 length: 15; V gene: TRBV15; CDR3 DNA: TGTGCCACCAGCAGTACAGGGGGCCGAGAAGAGACCCAGTACTTC; CDR3 protein: CATSSTGGREETQYF
clone size: -; J gene: TRBJ1-2; D gene: -; CDR3 length: 14; V gene: TRBV24-1; CDR3 DNA: TGTGCCACCAGTGACGCCGGACTCGGCTATGGCTACACCTTC; CDR3 protein: CATSDAGLGYGYTF
clone size: -; J gene: TRBJ1-4; D gene: -; CDR3 length: 15; V gene: TRBV5-6; CDR3 DNA: TGTGCCAGCAGCTTGGGATTTGGGCAGGCTGAAAAACTGTTTTTT; CDR3 protein: CASSLGFGQAEKLFF
clone size: -; J gene: TRBJ1-1; D gene: -; CDR3 length: 14; V gene: TRBV7-9; CDR3 DNA: TGTGCCAGCAGCTTAGACACCCAGAACACTGAAGCTTTCTTT; CDR3 protein: CASSLDTQNTEAFF
clone size: -; J gene: TRBJ1-2; D gene: TRBD1; CDR3 length: 13; V gene: TRBV3-1/TRBV3-2; CDR3 DNA: TGTGCCAGCAGCCGGGGGACAGAAGGTGGCTACACCTTC; CDR3 protein: CASSRGTEGGYTF
clone size: few; J gene: TRBJ2-5; D gene: -; CDR3 length: 19; V gene: TRBV9; CDR3 DNA: TGTGCCAGCATCCCAAGGGGGGGGTCTACAGGGCAGTACCAAGAGACCCAGTACTTC; CDR3 protein: CASIPRGGSTGQYQETQYF
clone size: -; J gene: TRBJ1-1; D gene: -; CDR3 length: 13; V gene: TRBV29-1; CDR3 DNA: TGCAGCAGCGTAAGGATGAGGAACACTGAAGCTTTCTTT; CDR3 protein: CSSVRMRNTEAFF
clone size: -; J gene: TRBJ1-2; D gene: -; CDR3 length: 16; V gene: TRBV5-1; CDR3 DNA: TGCGCCAGCAGCCCAGGGGATACCAGGCTTTACTATGGCTACACCTTC; CDR3 protein: CASSPGDTRLYYGYTF
clone size: -; J gene: TRBJ2-2; D gene: -; CDR3 length: 10; V gene: TRBV27; CDR3 DNA: TGTGCCAGCAGCAGCGGGGAGCTGTTTTTT; CDR3 protein: CASSSGELFF
clone size: -; J gene: TRBJ2-7; D gene: TRBD1; CDR3 length: 15; V gene: TRBV28; CDR3 DNA: TGTGCCAGCAGTTCTCCGGGACAGGGGCACGACGAGCAGTACTTC; CDR3 protein: CASSSPGQGHDEQYF
clone size: -; J gene: TRBJ2-5; D gene: -; CDR3 length: 12; V gene: TRBV7-8; CDR3 DNA: TGTGCCAGCGGCCCCGGTGGGCAGTTGCCGTACTTC; CDR3 protein: CASGPGGQLPYF
clone size: -; J gene: TRBJ1-3; D gene: -; CDR3 length: 15; V gene: TRBV19; CDR3 DNA: TGTGCCAGTAGTCCCAACAGGGACTCTGGAAACACCATATATTTT; CDR3 protein: CASSPNRDSGNTIYF
clone size: -; J gene: TRBJ1-1; D gene: -; CDR3 length: 16; V gene: TRBV7-2; CDR3 DNA: TGTGCCAGCAGCTTTTTAGTTGGACAGCCGAACACTGAAGCTTTCTTT; CDR3 protein: CASSFLVGQPNTEAFF
clone size: -; J gene: TRBJ2-5; D gene: -; CDR3 length: 13; V gene: TRBV14; CDR3 DNA: TGTGCCAGCAGCGCCCGGGGTCAAGAGACCCAGTACTTC; CDR3 protein: CASSARGQETQYF